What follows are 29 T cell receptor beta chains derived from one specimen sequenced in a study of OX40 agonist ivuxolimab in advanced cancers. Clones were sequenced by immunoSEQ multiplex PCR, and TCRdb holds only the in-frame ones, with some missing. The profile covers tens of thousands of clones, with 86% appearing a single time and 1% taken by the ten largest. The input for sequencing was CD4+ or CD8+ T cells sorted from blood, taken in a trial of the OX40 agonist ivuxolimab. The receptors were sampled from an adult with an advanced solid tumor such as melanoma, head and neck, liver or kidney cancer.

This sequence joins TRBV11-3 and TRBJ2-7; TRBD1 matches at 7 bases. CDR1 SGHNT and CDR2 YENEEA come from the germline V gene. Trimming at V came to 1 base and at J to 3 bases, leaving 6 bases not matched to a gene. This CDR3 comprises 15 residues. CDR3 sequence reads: CASSLGQGDLYEQYF. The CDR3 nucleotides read TGTGCCAGCAGCTTAGGGCAGGGGGACCTCTACGAGCAGTACTTC.

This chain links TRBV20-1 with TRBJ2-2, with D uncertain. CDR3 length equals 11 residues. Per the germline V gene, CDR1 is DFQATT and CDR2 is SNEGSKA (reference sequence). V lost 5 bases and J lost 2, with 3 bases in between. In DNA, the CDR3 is TGCAGTGCTCCTAACACCGGGGAGCTGTTTTTT. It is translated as CSAPNTGELFF.

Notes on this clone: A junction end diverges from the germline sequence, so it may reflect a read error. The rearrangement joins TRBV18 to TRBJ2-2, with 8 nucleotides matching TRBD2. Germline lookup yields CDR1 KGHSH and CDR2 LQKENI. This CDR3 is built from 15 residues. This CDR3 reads CANSPPSGYTGELFF. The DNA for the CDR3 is TGTGCCAACTCACCACCTAGCGGGTACACCGGGGAGCTGTTTTTT.

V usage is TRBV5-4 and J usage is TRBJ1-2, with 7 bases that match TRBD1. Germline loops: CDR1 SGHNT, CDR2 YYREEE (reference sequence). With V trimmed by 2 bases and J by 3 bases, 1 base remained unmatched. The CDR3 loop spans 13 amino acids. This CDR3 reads CASSLDRDYGYTF. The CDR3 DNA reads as TGTGCCAGCAGCTTAGACAGGGACTATGGCTACACCTTC.

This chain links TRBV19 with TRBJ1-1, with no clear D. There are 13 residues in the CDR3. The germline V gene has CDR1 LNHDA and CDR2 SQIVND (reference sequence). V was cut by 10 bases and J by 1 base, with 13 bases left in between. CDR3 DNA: TGTGCCACACGCAACTTCCCGAACACTGAAGCTTTCTTT. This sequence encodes CATRNFPNTEAFF.

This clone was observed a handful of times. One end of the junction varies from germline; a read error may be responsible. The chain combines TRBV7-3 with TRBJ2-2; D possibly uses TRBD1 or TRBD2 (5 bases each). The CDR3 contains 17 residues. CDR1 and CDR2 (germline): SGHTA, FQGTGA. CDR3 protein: CASSLTTSRGYPGELFF. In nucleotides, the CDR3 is TGTGCCAGCAGCCTAACTACTAGTCGGGGCTACCCCGGGGAGCTGTTTTTT.

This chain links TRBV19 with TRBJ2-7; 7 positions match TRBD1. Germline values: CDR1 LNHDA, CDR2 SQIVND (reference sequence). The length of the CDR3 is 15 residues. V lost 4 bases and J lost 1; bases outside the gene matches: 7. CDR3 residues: CASSTSGTASYEQYF. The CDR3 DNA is TGTGCCAGTAGTACCTCCGGGACAGCGTCCTACGAGCAGTACTTC.

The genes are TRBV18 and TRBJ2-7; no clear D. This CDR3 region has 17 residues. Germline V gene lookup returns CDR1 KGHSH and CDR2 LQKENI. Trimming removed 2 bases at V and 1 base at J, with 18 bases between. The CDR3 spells CASSPIGPLVRSYEQYF. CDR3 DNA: TGTGCCAGCTCACCAATCGGGCCTCTCGTGAGGTCCTACGAGCAGTACTTC.

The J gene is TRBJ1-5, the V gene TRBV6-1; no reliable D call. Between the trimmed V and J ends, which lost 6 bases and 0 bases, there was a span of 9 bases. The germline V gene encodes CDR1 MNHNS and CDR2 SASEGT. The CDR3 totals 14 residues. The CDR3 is CASRGANSNQPQHF. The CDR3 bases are TGTGCCAGCAGAGGCGCCAATAGCAATCAGCCCCAGCATTTT.

In nucleotides, the CDR3 is TGTGCCAGCTCACCACCTAGTCCTAAAGATACGCAGTATTTT. The encoded protein is CASSPPSPKDTQYF. The V call is TRBV18, the J call TRBJ2-3; D uncertain. In germline, CDR1 is KGHSH, CDR2 LQKENI. This CDR3 is built from 14 residues. Trimming stripped 0 bases from V and 5 bases from J, with 9 bases between.

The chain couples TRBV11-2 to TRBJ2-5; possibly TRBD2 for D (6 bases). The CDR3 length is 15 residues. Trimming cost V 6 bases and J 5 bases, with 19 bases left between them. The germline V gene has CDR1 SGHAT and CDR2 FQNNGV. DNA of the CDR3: TGTGCCAGCAGTTTATGGCGGGACTCCCTTGAGACCCAGTACTTC. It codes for CASSLWRDSLETQYF.

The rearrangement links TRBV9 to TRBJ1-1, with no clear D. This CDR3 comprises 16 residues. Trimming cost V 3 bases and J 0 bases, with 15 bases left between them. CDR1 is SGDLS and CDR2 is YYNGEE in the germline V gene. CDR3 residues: CASSATPSTMNTEAFF. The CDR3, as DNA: TGTGCCAGCAGCGCCACCCCATCGACAATGAACACTGAAGCTTTCTTT.

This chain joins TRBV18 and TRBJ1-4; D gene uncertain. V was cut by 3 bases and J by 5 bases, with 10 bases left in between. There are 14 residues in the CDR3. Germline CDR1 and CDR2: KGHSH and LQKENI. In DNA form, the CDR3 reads TGTGCCAGCTCACCTACGATTACCAATGAAAAACTGTTTTTT. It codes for CASSPTITNEKLFF.

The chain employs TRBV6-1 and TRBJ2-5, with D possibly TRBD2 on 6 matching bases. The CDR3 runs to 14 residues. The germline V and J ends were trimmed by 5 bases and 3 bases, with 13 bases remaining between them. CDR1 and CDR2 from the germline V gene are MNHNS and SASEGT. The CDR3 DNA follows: TGTGCCAGCAGTTCCCGGGAGCCCGAAGAGACCCAGTACTTC. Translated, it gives CASSSREPEETQYF.

This chain's CDR3 is CASSPRGLIGTDTQYF. The DNA of the CDR3 is TGTGCCAGTAGTCCGAGGGGGCTGATTGGGACAGATACGCAGTATTTT. This chain links TRBV19 with TRBJ2-3, with 7 nucleotides matching TRBD1. The CDR3 runs 16 residues. After removal of 5 bases from V and 3 bases from J, the junction contained 11 bases not matched to a gene. CDR1 is LNHDA, CDR2 SQIVND, per germline (reference sequence). The complete variable domain, with remaining parts taken from reference TRBV19 and TRBJ2-3, reads DGGITQSPKYLFRKEGQNVTLSCEQNLNHDAMYWYRQDPGQGLRLIYYSQIVNDFQKGDIAEGYSVSREKKESFPLTVTSAQKNPTAFYLCASSPRGLIGTDTQYFGPGTRLTVL.

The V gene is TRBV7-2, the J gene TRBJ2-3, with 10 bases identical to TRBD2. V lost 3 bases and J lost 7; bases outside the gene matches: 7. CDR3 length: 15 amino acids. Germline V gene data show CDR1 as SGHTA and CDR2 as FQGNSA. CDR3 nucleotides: TGTGCCAGCAGCTTTCAGCGGGGGGGCGGTTATACGCAGTATTTT. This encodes CASSFQRGGGYTQYF.

The DNA of the CDR3 is TGTGCCTGGAGCAGGGGGGCAACTAATGAAAAACTGTTTTTT. Its protein is CAWSRGATNEKLFF. The chain is built from TRBV30 and TRBJ1-4; 7 bases agree with TRBD1. V dropped 3 bases and J dropped 0; count of bases not matched to a gene: 1. This CDR3 region has 14 residues. Germline values: CDR1 GTSNPN, CDR2 SVGIG (reference sequence).

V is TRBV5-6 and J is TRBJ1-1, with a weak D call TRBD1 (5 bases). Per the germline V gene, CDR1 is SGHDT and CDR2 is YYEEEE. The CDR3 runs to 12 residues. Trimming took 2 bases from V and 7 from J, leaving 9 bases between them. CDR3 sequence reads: CASSFRAVEAFF. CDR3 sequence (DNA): TGTGCCAGCAGCTTCAGGGCAGTTGAAGCTTTCTTT.

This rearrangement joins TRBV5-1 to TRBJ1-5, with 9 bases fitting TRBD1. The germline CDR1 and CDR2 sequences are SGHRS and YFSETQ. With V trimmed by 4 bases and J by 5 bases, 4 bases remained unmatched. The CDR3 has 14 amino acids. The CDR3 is CASSPGQGHQPQHF. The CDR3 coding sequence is TGCGCCAGCAGCCCCGGACAGGGGCATCAGCCCCAGCATTTT.

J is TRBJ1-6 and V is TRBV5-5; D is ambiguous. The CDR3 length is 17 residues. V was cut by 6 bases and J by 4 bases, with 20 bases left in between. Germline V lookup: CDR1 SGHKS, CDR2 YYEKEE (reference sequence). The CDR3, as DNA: TGTGCCAGCACCTCGGGAGAGCGACCGTATTATAATTCACCCCTCCACTTT. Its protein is CASTSGERPYYNSPLHF.

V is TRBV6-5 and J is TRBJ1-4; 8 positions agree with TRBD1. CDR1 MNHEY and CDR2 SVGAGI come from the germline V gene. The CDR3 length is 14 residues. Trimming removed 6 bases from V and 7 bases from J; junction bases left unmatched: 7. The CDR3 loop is CASSPRGTGEKLFF. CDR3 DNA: TGTGCCAGCAGCCCAAGGGGGACAGGTGAAAAACTGTTTTTT.

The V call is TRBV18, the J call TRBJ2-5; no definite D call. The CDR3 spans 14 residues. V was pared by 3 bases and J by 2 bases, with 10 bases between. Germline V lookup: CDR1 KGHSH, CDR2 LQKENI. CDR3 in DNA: TGTGCCAGCTCACCGCGTTATATTCAAGAGACCCAGTACTTC. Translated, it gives CASSPRYIQETQYF.

CDR3: CASSPGAPAYEQYF. The DNA for the CDR3 is TGTGCCAGCTCACCAGGGGCCCCGGCCTACGAGCAGTACTTC. The chain is built from TRBV18 and TRBJ2-7, with D maybe TRBD1 (5 bases). V was clipped by 2 bases and J by 2 bases, with 10 bases between them. The germline CDR1 and CDR2 sequences are KGHSH and LQKENI. This CDR3 region has 14 residues.

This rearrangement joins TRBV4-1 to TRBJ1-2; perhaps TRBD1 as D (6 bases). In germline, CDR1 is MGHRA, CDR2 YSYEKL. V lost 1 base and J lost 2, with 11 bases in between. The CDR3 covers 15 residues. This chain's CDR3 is CASSQADRPNYGYTF. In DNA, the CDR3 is TGCGCCAGCAGCCAAGCAGACAGGCCGAACTATGGCTACACCTTC.

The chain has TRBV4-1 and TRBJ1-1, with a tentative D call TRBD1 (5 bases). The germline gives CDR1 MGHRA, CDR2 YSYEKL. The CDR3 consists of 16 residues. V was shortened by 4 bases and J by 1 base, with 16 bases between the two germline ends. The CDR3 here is CASSPGAGRRNTEAFF. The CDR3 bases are TGCGCCAGCAGCCCCGGGGCAGGGAGGAGGAACACTGAAGCTTTCTTT.

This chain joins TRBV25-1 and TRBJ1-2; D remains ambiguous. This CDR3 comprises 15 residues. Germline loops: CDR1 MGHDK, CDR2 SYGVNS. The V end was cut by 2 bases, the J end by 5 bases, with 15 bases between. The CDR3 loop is CASSEAHPVRYGYTF. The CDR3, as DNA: TGTGCCAGCAGTGAAGCCCACCCCGTAAGATATGGCTACACCTTC.

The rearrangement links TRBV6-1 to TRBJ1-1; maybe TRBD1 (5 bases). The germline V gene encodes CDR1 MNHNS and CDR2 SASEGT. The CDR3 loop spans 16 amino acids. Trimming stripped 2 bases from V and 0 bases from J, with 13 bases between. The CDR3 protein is CASSEKSGTMNTEAFF. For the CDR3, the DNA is TGTGCCAGCAGTGAAAAGAGTGGGACTATGAACACTGAAGCTTTCTTT.

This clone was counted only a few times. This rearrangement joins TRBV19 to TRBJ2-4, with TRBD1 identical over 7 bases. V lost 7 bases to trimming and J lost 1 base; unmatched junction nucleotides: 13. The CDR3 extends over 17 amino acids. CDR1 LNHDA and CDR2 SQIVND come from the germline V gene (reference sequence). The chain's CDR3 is CASKHAGTARAKNIQYF. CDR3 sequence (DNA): TGTGCCAGTAAACACGCCGGGACAGCTCGCGCCAAAAACATTCAGTACTTC.

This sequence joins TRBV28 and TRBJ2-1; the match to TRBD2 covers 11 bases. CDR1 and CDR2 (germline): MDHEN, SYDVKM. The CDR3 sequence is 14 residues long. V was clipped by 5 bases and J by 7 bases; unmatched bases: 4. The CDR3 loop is CASSVAGGLNEQFF. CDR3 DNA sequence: TGTGCCAGCAGTGTAGCGGGGGGGCTTAATGAGCAGTTCTTC.